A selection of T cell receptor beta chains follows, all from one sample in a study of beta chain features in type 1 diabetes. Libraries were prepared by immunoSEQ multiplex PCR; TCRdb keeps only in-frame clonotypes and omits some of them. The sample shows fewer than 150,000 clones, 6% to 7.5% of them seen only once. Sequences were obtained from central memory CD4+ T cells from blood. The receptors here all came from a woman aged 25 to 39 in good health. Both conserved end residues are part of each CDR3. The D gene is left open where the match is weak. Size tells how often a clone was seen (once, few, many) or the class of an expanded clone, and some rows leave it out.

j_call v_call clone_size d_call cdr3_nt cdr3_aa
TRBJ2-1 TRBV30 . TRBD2 TGTGCCTTAGCGGGGTCCTACAATGAGCAGTTCTTC CALAGSYNEQFF
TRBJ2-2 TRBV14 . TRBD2 TGTGCCAGCAGCCAAGGCAATCTAGCGGGAGCGACTCAAGGGGAGCTGTTTTTT CASSQGNLAGATQGELFF
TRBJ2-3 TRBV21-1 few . TGTGCCAGCAGCCCCCAGTGGGGCCGGACCCCCACAGATACGCAGTATTTT CASSPQWGRTPTDTQYF
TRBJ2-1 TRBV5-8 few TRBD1 TGTGCCAGCAGCAGACAGGGGGCGTCTCTCTTC CASSRQGASLF
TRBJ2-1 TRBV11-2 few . TGTGCCAGCAGCCAGAGGACTGGCGAGGTCAACCCCAATGAGCAGTTCTTC CASSQRTGEVNPNEQFF
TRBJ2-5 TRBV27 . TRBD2 TGTGCCAGCAGGCGCGGGGGCGGGAGGCTTCAAGAGACCCAGTACTTC CASRRGGGRLQETQYF
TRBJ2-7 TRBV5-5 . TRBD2 TGTGCCAGCAGCTTGGGGTCTAGCGGCTACTTTACCTACGAGCAGTACTTC CASSLGSSGYFTYEQYF
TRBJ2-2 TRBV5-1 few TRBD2 TGCGCCAGCAGCTTATTCAGCGGGAGGGCCGGTACCGGGGAGCTGTTTTTT CASSLFSGRAGTGELFF
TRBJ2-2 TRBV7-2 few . TGTGCCAGCGGTTTCGTGCCGGGATCTCGCACCGGGGAGCTGTTTTTT CASGFVPGSRTGELFF
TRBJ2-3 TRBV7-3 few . TGTGCCAGCAGCCGAGACCGGGACACAGATACGCAGTATTTT CASSRDRDTDTQYF
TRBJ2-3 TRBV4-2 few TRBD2 TGTGCCAGCAGCCAAGGGAGAGCGCTAGCGGGAGAGAAGGGGAGCACAGATACGCAGTATTTT CASSQGRALAGEKGSTDTQYF
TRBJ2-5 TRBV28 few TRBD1 TGTGCCAGCAGTTCGCCGGGACAGGTGGGAGAGACCCAGTACTTC CASSSPGQVGETQYF
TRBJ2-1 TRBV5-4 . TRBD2 TGTGCCAGCAGCTCGGGGACTAGCGACTATGAGCAGTTCTTC CASSSGTSDYEQFF
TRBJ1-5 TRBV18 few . TGTGCCAGCTCATTACAGGATAGCAATCAGCCCCAGCATTTT CASSLQDSNQPQHF
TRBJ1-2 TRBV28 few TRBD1 TGTGCCAGCATACTAGCAGGAAAGGGACAGGACTATGGCTACACCTTC CASILAGKGQDYGYTF
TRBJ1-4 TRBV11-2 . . TGTGCCAGCAGTTTTGACAGGACTAATGAAAAACTGTTTTTT CASSFDRTNEKLFF
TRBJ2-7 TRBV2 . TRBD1 TGTGCCAGCATTCCTAGGGCGACAGGGGGCTACGAGCAGTACTTC CASIPRATGGYEQYF
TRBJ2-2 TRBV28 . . TGTGCCAGCAGTTCGGAGGGCTCGCCAAGGACCGGGGAGCTGTTTTTT CASSSEGSPRTGELFF
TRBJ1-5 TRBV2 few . TGTGCCAGCAGTGAAGAGGCCAGGGTACAGCCCCAGCATTTT CASSEEARVQPQHF
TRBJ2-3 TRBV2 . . TGTGCCAGCAGTGCGCAGACTTCTAGCACAGATACGCAGTATTTT CASSAQTSSTDTQYF
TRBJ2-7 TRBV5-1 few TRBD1 TGCGCCAGCAGCTTGTGGACAGGAAGCTCCTACGAGCAGTACTTC CASSLWTGSSYEQYF
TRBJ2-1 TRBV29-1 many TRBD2 TGCAGCGTTGAAAAGGGGACTAGGTCCCTCAATGAGCAGTTCTTC CSVEKGTRSLNEQFF
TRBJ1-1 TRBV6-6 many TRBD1 TGTGCCGGAGACAGGGGGCTGAGCACTGAAGCTTTCTTT CAGDRGLSTEAFF
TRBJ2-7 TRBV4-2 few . TGTGCCAGCAGCCACATCGAGGGAAGCTCCTACGAGCAGTACTTC CASSHIEGSSYEQYF
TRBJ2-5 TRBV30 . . TGTGCCTGGAATGCTGGCTCGGAGACCCAGTACTTC CAWNAGSETQYF
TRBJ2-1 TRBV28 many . TGTGCCAGCAGCTACGACAGAGACAATGAGCAGTTCTTC CASSYDRDNEQFF
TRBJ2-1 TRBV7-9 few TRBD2 TGTGCCAGCAGCTTAGTGCTAGCGGAGTCCAATGAGCAGTTCTTC CASSLVLAESNEQFF
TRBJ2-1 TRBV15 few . TGTGCCACCAGCAGAGATCGCGGGAACAATGAGCAGTTCTTC CATSRDRGNNEQFF
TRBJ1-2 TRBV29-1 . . TGCAGCGTTGAAGACAGGGGAAGTCTTGGCTACACCTTC CSVEDRGSLGYTF
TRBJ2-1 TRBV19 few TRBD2 TGTGCCAGTTCTCGGAGGACTAGCGGGACAAGTTACAATGAGCAGTTCTTC CASSRRTSGTSYNEQFF
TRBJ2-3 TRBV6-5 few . TGTGCCAGCAAACCTTCGTGGGGAGAGGATACGCAGTATTTT CASKPSWGEDTQYF
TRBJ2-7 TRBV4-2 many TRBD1 TGTGCCAGCAGCCAGGGGACAGGCCCGCCCAACGAGCAGTACTTC CASSQGTGPPNEQYF
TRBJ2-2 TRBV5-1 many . TGCGCCAGCAGCTTGGGTCCGATCCGAGGGAACACCGGGGAGCTGTTTTTT CASSLGPIRGNTGELFF
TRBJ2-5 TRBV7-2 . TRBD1 TGCGCCAGCAGCCAAGCACAGGGGGCTGGTTGGGAGACCCAGTACTTC CASSQAQGAGWETQYF
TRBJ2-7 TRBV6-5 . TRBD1 TGTGCCAGCAGAGACAGGGTGGCCTCCTACGAGCAGTACTTC CASRDRVASYEQYF
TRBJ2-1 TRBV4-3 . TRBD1 TGCGCCAGCAGCCAGGAGACAGGGGGTGAGCAGTTCTTC CASSQETGGEQFF
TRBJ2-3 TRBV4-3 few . TGCGCCAGCAGCCAAGCCACAGGGTCACGCACAGATACGCAGTATTTT CASSQATGSRTDTQYF
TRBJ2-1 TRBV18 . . TGTGCCAGCTCACCAACGCGGAGCTCCTACAATGAGCAGTTCTTC CASSPTRSSYNEQFF
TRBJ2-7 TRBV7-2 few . TGTGCCAGCAGCTTAGGACGGGATAGGGAGCAGTACTTC CASSLGRDREQYF
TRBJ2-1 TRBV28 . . TGTGCCAGCAGCACAGTGTATTTACTGTACAATGAGCAGTTCTTC CASSTVYLLYNEQFF
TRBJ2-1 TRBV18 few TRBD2 TGTGCCAGCTCAACAGGACTAGCGGGAGCGAATGAGCAGTTCTTC CASSTGLAGANEQFF
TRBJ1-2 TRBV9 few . TGTGCCAGCACCGAATCCCGGGAGGACTATGGCTACACCTTC CASTESREDYGYTF